The rows below give T cell receptor beta chains drawn from one sample of a study of OX40 agonist ivuxolimab in advanced cancers. Clones were sequenced by immunoSEQ multiplex PCR, and TCRdb holds only the in-frame ones, with some missing. This sample yields around 100,000 clones, of which just under 95% are seen a single time; 0.25% to 0.3% belongs to the top ten. The specimen was CD4+ or CD8+ T cells sorted from blood, collected in a trial of the OX40 agonist ivuxolimab. These receptors were taken from an adult with an advanced solid tumor such as melanoma, head and neck, liver or kidney cancer. Each CDR3 is given with its conserved first and last residue. D genes are given only for firm matches. Clone size, where shown, is once, few, many, or a class for clones that have expanded.

J gene	V gene	D gene	clone size	CDR3 DNA	CDR3 protein
TRBJ2-1	TRBV28	TRBD1	.	TGTGCCAGCAGTACCCCCGGGACAGGGGGCTACAATGAGCAGTTCTTC	CASSTPGTGGYNEQFF
TRBJ2-1	TRBV15	.	.	TGTGCCACCAGCAGGGACACTAGGTTTTTAACCTCCTACAATGAGCAGTTCTTC	CATSRDTRFLTSYNEQFF
TRBJ1-3	TRBV30	.	.	TGTGCCTGGAGTGGACTTGGCTCTGGAAACACCATATATTTT	CAWSGLGSGNTIYF
TRBJ2-1	TRBV7-3	TRBD2	.	TGTGCCAGCAGCGGTGGACTAGCGGGGCGTAATGAGCAGTTCTTC	CASSGGLAGRNEQFF
TRBJ2-1	TRBV14	.	.	TGTGCCAGCAGCCAGCGAACGCATATTTACAATGAGCAGTTCTTC	CASSQRTHIYNEQFF
TRBJ1-5	TRBV28	TRBD1	.	TGTGCCAGCAGTAGCGACAGGGGGGATGGCAATCAGCCCCAGCATTTT	CASSSDRGDGNQPQHF
TRBJ1-3	TRBV28	.	.	TGTGCCAGCGCCTGGGGTTGGGGCCCCATATATTTT	CASAWGWGPIYF
TRBJ2-2	TRBV5-5	.	.	TGTGCCAGCAGCCCGGGGCCTAGGGTGACCGGGGAGCTGTTTTTT	CASSPGPRVTGELFF
TRBJ2-3	TRBV5-1	TRBD2	once	TGCGCCAGCAGCTTATGGCGGGGGGGCCGTACAGCAGATACGCAGTATTTT	CASSLWRGGRTADTQYF
TRBJ2-4	TRBV28	.	.	TGTGCCAGCAGACCCGCGGAGGCCACAATAGCCAAAAACATTCAGTACTTC	CASRPAEATIAKNIQYF
TRBJ1-1	TRBV7-2	.	.	TGTGCCAGCAGCTTAGCGGCTGGGGCAGGGAGACGAACTGAAGCTTTCTTT	CASSLAAGAGRRTEAFF
TRBJ1-2	TRBV11-1	.	.	TGTGCCAGCAGCCCGGGACAACACTATGGCTACACCTTC	CASSPGQHYGYTF
TRBJ2-7	TRBV5-4	TRBD1	.	TGTGCCAGCAGTCCTAATAGGGGACAGCTCTACGAGCAGTACTTC	CASSPNRGQLYEQYF
TRBJ2-7	TRBV30	TRBD1	.	TGTGCCTGGAGTGTCCAGGGGGCAGGGAAGCAGTACTTC	CAWSVQGAGKQYF
TRBJ1-1	TRBV28	.	.	TGTGCCAGCAGTTTATGGACTACCAAGAATGAAGCTTTCTTT	CASSLWTTKNEAFF
TRBJ2-5	TRBV14	.	.	TGTGCCAGCAGCCAAGGGTCGGGGACCCAGTACTTC	CASSQGSGTQYF
TRBJ1-2	TRBV10-3	.	.	TGTGCCATCAGCTTGACAAGGTTGGGGGGCTACACCTTC	CAISLTRLGGYTF
TRBJ2-5	TRBV5-6	.	.	TGTGCCAGCAGCTTGTGGGAGGTTCGGGAGACCCAGTACTTC	CASSLWEVRETQYF
TRBJ1-4	TRBV5-1	.	.	TGCGCCAGCCGCTTGGGCACTTTGGGGGAAAAACTGTTTTTT	CASRLGTLGEKLFF
TRBJ1-2	TRBV28	.	.	TGTGCCAGCTCCCGGGACGGTAACTATGGCTACACCTTC	CASSRDGNYGYTF
TRBJ2-6	TRBV14	TRBD1	.	TGTGCCAGCAGCATGCGACAGGGAGATCCCGGGGCCAACGTCCTGACTTTC	CASSMRQGDPGANVLTF
TRBJ2-6	TRBV7-2	TRBD1	.	TGTGCCAGCAGCTTACAGGGGGCTTCTGGGGCCAACGTCCTGACTTTC	CASSLQGASGANVLTF
TRBJ2-1	TRBV5-1	TRBD2	.	TGCGCCAGCAGCTTGGAAGGACTAGCGCCTGAGCAGTTCTTC	CASSLEGLAPEQFF
TRBJ2-7	TRBV28	TRBD1	.	TGTGCCAGCAGTGGGACGGGACAGGTCTACGAGCAGTACTTC	CASSGTGQVYEQYF
TRBJ1-3	TRBV6-6	.	.	TGTGCCAGCAGGTCGACGCAGTCTGGAAACACCATATATTTT	CASRSTQSGNTIYF
TRBJ2-2	TRBV7-3	TRBD2	.	TGTGCCAGCAGCTTAAACTCGGGACTAGCGAACACCGGGGAGCTGTTTTTT	CASSLNSGLANTGELFF
TRBJ2-5	TRBV20-1	.	.	TGCAGTGCACCAGGGTCGAAGACCCAGTACTTC	CSAPGSKTQYF
TRBJ1-1	TRBV27	.	.	TGTGCCAGCAGTACGCTAGGGGGACATAACACTGAAGCTTTCTTT	CASSTLGGHNTEAFF
TRBJ2-4	TRBV7-3	TRBD2	.	TGTGCCAGCAGCTTATCAATAGCGGGAGGTTCCGGAAACATTCAGTACTTC	CASSLSIAGGSGNIQYF
TRBJ2-2	TRBV6-5	.	.	TGTGCCAGCAGTTACTCGATCCAGCGAGGCGGGGAGCTGTTTTTT	CASSYSIQRGGELFF
TRBJ1-1	TRBV7-9	.	.	TGTGCCAGCAGCTTACTTCAGGGCACTGAAGCTTTCTTT	CASSLLQGTEAFF
TRBJ1-5	TRBV2	.	.	TGTGCCAGCAGCGACCAATGGGGTCAGCCCCAGCATTTT	CASSDQWGQPQHF
TRBJ1-6	TRBV28	.	.	TGTGCCACCACCGGGCCCCCCCTCCACTTT	CATTGPPLHF
TRBJ2-1	TRBV5-6	.	.	TGTGCCAGCAGCGATGATAGCGGCAGCTCCTACAATGAGCAGTTCTTC	CASSDDSGSSYNEQFF
TRBJ1-1	TRBV11-3	.	.	TGTGCCAGCAGCATATTCTCCGGGGGGAACACTGAAGCTTTCTTT	CASSIFSGGNTEAFF
TRBJ2-1	TRBV7-3	TRBD1	.	TGTGCCAGCAGCGCAGGGGGCGATGAGCAGTTCTTC	CASSAGGDEQFF
TRBJ2-3	TRBV4-1	.	once	TGCGCCAGCAGCTACCGCCTCCGGGACTTAAGCACAGATACGCAGTATTTT	CASSYRLRDLSTDTQYF
TRBJ1-2	TRBV25-1	.	.	TGTGCCAGCAGTGAATCCTTCGGGCACCGCGGGGGCTACACCTTC	CASSESFGHRGGYTF
TRBJ2-5	TRBV5-1	.	.	TGCGCCAGCAGCTTTTTTGGTGAAGAGACCCAGTACTTC	CASSFFGEETQYF
TRBJ1-3	TRBV18	.	.	TGTGCCAGCTCACCAGGGCCTGGAAACACCATATATTTT	CASSPGPGNTIYF
TRBJ1-1	TRBV6-6	TRBD1	.	TGTGCCAGCAGTTACACTGATGTGGGACAGCCTGAAGCTTTCTTT	CASSYTDVGQPEAFF
TRBJ2-3	TRBV2	TRBD1	.	TGTGCCAGCAGGGGACAGGGGGCGGGTACGCAGTATTTT	CASRGQGAGTQYF
TRBJ2-3	TRBV20-1	.	once	TGCAGCTTCATCCGCACAGATACGCAGTATTTT	CSFIRTDTQYF
TRBJ2-1	TRBV2	TRBD2	.	TGTGCCAGCAGCGGGAGGGCCCCTTACAATGAGCAGTTCTTC	CASSGRAPYNEQFF
TRBJ2-1	TRBV30	TRBD2	once	TGTGCCTGGGCCCCGGGACTAGCGGTAAATGAGCAGTTCTTC	CAWAPGLAVNEQFF
TRBJ1-2	TRBV7-3	.	.	TGTGCCAGCAGCTTAAATATGCGGGGGTCGGACGGCTACACCTTC	CASSLNMRGSDGYTF
TRBJ1-2	TRBV9	.	.	TGTGCCAGCAGCGTGGGGACGAATAACTATGGCTACACCTTC	CASSVGTNNYGYTF
TRBJ2-4	TRBV11-2	TRBD1	.	TGTGCCAGCAGCTTCGGGACAGGGTTTTCAAACATTCAGTACTTC	CASSFGTGFSNIQYF
TRBJ2-1	TRBV6-1	.	.	TGTGCCACCGATAGGGGGGTGGGCTCCTACAATGAGCAGTTCTTC	CATDRGVGSYNEQFF